This record concerns one T cell receptor (beta chain) sequence. The antigen is unknown. V trimming: 1 base; J trimming: 6 bases; junction bases outside the gene matches: 7. CDR1 and CDR2 (germline): SEHNR, FQNEAQ (reference sequence). The CDR3 runs 16 residues. These data are taken from a study of cytomegalovirus exposure and HLA in healthy donors. Study-wide results and caveats: An analysis that came later showed most CMV-associated TCR beta chains appearing HLA-restricted. Per a later analysis, HLA-associated TCR beta chains showed more clonal expansion than other, equally common TCR beta chains.

Amplification used 60 Vbeta primers and 13 Jbeta primers. Here immunoSEQ multiplex PCR was the method, and the copy in TCRdb shows in-frame clones only, minus some. The repertoire holds about 130,000 clones, with roughly 82% as singletons. Sequenced: PBMCs. V gene TRBV7-9 combines with J gene TRBJ2-1; 9 nucleotides line up with TRBD2. This TCR derives from a male donor in good health and CMV-seropositive. CDR3 in DNA: TGTGCCAGCAGCTTAGGCTCGCGGGGGGGCCTCAATGAGCAGTTCTTC. It translates to CASSLGSRGGLNEQFF.